This T cell receptor beta chain stems from a study of T cell responses to AZD1222 COVID-19 vaccine. Study-wide context: Second-dose schedules of about 4 or about 12 weeks were combined. General observations from the study: Only six or seven AZD1222 recipients were seropositive at baseline. A mostly white British donor set with more females was recruited, and clonal diversity was possibly underestimated.

As to this clone: The antigen remains undetermined.

Profiled with immunoSEQ multiplex PCR; TCRdb holds only in-frame clones, not every one. The sample shows about 100,000 clones, 70% to 90% of them seen only once. The CDR3 is 16 amino acids. Trimming stripped 5 bases from V and 1 base from J, with 17 bases between. Germline values: CDR1 MDHEN, CDR2 SYDVKM. The chain recombines TRBV28 with TRBJ1-1; no clear D. The clonotype comes from an adult in good health. The sample was peripheral blood, taken on day 0 of AZD1222 vaccination. CDR3 nucleotides: TGTGCCAGCAGTGGATACCGGACGGGGAAGAACACTGAAGCTTTCTTT. Protein sequence: CASSGYRTGKNTEAFF.